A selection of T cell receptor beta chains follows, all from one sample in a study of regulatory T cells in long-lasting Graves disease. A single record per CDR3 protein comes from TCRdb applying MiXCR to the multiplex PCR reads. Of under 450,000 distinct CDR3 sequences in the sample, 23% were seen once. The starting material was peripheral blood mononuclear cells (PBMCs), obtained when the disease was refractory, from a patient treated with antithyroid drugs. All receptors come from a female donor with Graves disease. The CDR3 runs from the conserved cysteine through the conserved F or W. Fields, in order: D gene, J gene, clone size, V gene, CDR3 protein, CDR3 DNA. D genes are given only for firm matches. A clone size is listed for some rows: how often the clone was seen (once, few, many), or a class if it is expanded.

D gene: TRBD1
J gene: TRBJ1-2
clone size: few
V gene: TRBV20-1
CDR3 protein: CSARDLFRGEHYGYTF
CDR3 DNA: TGCAGTGCTAGAGATCTATTCAGGGGGGAACACTATGGCTACACCTTC

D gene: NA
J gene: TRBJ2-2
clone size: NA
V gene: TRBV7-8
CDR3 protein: CASSLAPLGLGTGELFF
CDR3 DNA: TGTGCCAGCAGCTTAGCGCCCTTGGGGCTGGGAACCGGGGAGCTGTTTTTT

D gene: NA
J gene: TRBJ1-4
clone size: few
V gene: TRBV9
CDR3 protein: CASSEHEYDEKLFF
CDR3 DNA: TGTGCCAGCAGCGAGCATGAGTATGATGAAAAACTGTTTTTT

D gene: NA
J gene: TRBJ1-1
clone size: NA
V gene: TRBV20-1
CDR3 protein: CSARDLAGFTEAFF
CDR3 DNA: TGCAGTGCTAGAGACCTAGCAGGGTTCACTGAAGCTTTCTTT

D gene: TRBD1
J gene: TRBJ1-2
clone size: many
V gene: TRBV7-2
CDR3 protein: CATPFIGQGAVYGYTF
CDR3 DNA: TGTGCCACACCCTTCATTGGACAGGGTGCGGTCTATGGCTACACCTTC

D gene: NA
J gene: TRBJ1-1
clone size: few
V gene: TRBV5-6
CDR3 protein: CASSGRRRDTEAFF
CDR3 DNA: TGTGCCAGCAGCGGCCGGAGGAGGGACACTGAAGCTTTCTTT

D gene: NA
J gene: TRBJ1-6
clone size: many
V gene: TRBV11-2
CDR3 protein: CASSLDNFNSPLHF
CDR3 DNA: TGTGCCAGCAGCCTTGACAATTTCAATTCACCCCTCCACTTT

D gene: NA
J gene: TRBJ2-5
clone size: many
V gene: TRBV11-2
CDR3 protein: CASSLDFSQETQYF
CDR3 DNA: TGTGCCAGCAGCTTAGATTTTTCACAAGAGACCCAGTACTTC

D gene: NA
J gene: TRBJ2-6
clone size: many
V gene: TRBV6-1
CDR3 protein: CASSPPGAGANVLTF
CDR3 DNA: TGTGCCAGCAGTCCCCCCGGGGCTGGGGCCAACGTCCTGACTTTC

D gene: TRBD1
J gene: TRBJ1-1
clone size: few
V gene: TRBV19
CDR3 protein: CASSTNRGRNTEAFF
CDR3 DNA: TGTGCCAGTAGTACTAACAGGGGGCGAAACACTGAAGCTTTCTTT

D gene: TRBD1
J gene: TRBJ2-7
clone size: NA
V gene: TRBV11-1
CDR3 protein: CASSARGIDEQYF
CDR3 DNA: TGTGCCAGCAGCGCCAGGGGGATCGACGAGCAGTACTTC

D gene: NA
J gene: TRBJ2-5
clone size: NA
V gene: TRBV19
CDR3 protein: CASSSHRGNAAETQYF
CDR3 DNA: TGTGCCAGTAGTTCTCATCGAGGAAACGCGGCGGAGACCCAGTACTTC

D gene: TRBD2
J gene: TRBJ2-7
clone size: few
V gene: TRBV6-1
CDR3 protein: CATGTSGYEQYF
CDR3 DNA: TGTGCCACAGGGACTAGCGGCTACGAGCAGTACTTC

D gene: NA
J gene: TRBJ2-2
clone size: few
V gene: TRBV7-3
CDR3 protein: CASSLKGSGAGELFF
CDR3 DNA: TGTGCCAGCAGCTTAAAGGGGTCTGGAGCCGGGGAGCTGTTTTTT

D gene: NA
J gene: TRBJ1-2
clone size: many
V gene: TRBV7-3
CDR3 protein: CASSLQSGAGYTF
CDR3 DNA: TGTGCCAGCAGCTTACAATCAGGGGCTGGCTACACCTTC

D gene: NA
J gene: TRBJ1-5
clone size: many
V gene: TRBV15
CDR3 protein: CATSMGRGGDQPQHF
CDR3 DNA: TGTGCCACCAGCATGGGCAGGGGAGGCGATCAGCCCCAGCATTTT

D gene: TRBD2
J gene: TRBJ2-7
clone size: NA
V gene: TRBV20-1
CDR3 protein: CSARPIVAGGPREQYF
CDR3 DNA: TGCAGTGCTAGACCTATCGTAGCGGGAGGGCCGCGTGAGCAGTACTTC

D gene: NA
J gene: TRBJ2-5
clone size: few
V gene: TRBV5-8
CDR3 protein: CASSFMGAFRVQETQYF
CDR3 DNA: TGTGCCAGCAGCTTCATGGGGGCATTTAGGGTCCAAGAGACCCAGTACTTC

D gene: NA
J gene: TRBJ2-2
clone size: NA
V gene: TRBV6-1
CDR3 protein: CASGSVNTGELFF
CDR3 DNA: TGTGCCAGCGGATCCGTTAATACCGGGGAGCTGTTTTTT

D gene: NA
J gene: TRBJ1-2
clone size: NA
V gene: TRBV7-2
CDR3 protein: CASSQTPGGYYYGYTF
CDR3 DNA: TGCGCCAGCAGCCAAACCCCTGGGGGTTACTACTATGGCTACACCTTC

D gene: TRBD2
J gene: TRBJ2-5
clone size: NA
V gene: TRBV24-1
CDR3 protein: CATSDPGTRETQYF
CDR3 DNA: TGTGCCACCAGTGACCCCGGGACTAGAGAGACCCAGTACTTC

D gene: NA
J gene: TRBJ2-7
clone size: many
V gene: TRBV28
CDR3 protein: CASIGREPYEQYF
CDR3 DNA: TGTGCCAGCATAGGGCGGGAACCCTACGAGCAGTACTTC

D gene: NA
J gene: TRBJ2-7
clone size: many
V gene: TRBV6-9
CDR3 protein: CASSYTGYEQYF
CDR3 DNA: TGTGCCAGCAGTTACACCGGTTACGAGCAGTACTTC

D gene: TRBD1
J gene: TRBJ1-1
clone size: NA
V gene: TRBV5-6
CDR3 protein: CASSLRTGRAFF
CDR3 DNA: TGTGCCAGCAGCTTGAGGACAGGGAGAGCTTTCTTT

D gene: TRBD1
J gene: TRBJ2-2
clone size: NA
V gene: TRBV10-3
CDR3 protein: CASEAGTANTGELFF
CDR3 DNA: TGTGCCAGCGAAGCTGGGACAGCGAACACCGGGGAGCTGTTTTTT

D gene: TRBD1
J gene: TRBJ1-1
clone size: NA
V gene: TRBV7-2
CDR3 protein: CASSPSRDRVGTEAFF
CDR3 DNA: TGTGCCAGCAGCCCCTCCCGGGACAGGGTTGGCACTGAAGCTTTCTTT

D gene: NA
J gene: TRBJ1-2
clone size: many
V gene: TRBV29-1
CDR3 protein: CSVEIPPANYGYTF
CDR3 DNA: TGCAGCGTTGAAATCCCCCCAGCTAACTATGGCTACACCTTC

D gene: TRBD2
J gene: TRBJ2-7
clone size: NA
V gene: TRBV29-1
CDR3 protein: CSVLRGTYEQYF
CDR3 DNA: TGCAGCGTTTTGCGGGGGACCTACGAGCAGTACTTC

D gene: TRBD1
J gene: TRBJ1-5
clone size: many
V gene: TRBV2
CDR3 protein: CASRDRPSNQPQHF
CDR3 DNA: TGTGCCAGCCGGGACAGGCCAAGCAATCAGCCCCAGCATTTT

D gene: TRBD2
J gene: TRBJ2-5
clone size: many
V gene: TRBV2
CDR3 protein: CASLAGNQETQYF
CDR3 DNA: TGTGCCAGCCTAGCGGGGAACCAAGAGACCCAGTACTTC

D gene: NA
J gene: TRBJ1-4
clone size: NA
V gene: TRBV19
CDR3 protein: CASSGTGPTNEKLFF
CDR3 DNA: TGTGCCAGTAGTGGAACAGGTCCAACTAATGAAAAACTGTTTTTT

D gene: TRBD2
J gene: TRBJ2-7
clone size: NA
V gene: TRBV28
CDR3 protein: CASSPGLAGERALYEQYF
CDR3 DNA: TGTGCCAGCAGTCCCGGACTAGCGGGAGAGAGGGCCCTGTACGAGCAGTACTTC

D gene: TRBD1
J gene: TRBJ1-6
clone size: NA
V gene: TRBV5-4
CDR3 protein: CASSLDRGRGNSPLHF
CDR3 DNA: TGTGCCAGCAGTCTGGACAGGGGACGGGGAAATTCACCCCTCCACTTT

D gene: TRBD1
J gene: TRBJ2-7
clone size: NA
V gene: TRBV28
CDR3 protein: CASSLGQGALGEQYF
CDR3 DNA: TGTGCCAGCAGTTTGGGACAGGGGGCATTGGGCGAGCAGTACTTC

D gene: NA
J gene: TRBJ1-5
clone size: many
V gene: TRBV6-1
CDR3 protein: CASSRTWPNQPQHF
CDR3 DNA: TGTGCCAGCAGTCGTACATGGCCGAATCAGCCCCAGCATTTT

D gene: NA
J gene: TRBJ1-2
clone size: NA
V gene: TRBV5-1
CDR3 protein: CASKSGTSNYGYTF
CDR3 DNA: TGCGCCAGCAAATCCGGGACATCTAACTATGGCTACACCTTC

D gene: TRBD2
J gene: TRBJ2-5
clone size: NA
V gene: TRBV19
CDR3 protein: CASSRGLGETQYF
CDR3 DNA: TGTGCCAGTAGCCGGGGACTAGGAGAGACCCAGTACTTC

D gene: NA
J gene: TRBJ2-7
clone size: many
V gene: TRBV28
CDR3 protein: CASTKFGGIPYEQYF
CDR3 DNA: TGTGCCAGCACCAAATTCGGGGGTATACCCTACGAGCAGTACTTC

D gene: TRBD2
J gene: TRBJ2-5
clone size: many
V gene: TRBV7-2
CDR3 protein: CASSLEFGLAWETQYF
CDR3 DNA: TGTGCCAGCAGCTTAGAGTTTGGACTAGCTTGGGAGACCCAGTACTTC

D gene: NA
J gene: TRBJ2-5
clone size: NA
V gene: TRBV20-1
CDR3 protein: CSASKLGGTDQETQYF
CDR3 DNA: TGCAGTGCTAGTAAGTTAGGCGGAACAGACCAAGAGACCCAGTACTTC

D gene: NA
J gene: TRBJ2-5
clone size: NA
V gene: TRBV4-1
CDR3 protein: CASSQATGGEETQYF
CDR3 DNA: TGCGCCAGCAGCCAGGCGACGGGGGGCGAAGAGACCCAGTACTTC

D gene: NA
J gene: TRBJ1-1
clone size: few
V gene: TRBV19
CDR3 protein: CASSIDRMNTEAFF
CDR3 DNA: TGTGCCAGTAGTATAGACAGGATGAACACTGAAGCTTTCTTT

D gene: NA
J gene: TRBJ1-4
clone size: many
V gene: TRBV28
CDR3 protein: CASSQPSAGEKLFF
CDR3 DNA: TGTGCCAGCAGTCAACCCTCTGCGGGTGAAAAACTGTTTTTT

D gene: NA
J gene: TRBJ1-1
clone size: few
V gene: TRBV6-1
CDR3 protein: CASKSRVRNTEAFF
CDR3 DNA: TGTGCCAGCAAATCTAGGGTGAGGAACACTGAAGCTTTCTTT

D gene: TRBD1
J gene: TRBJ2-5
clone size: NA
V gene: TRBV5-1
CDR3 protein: CASKPGQYQETQYF
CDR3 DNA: TGCGCCAGCAAGCCGGGACAGTACCAAGAGACCCAGTACTTC

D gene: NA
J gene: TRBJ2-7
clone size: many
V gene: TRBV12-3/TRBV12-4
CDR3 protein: CASSLTTLYEQYF
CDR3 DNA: TGTGCCAGCAGCCTCACGACCCTCTACGAGCAGTACTTC

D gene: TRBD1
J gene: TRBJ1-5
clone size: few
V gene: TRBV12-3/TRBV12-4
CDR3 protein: CASSLSGTAYSNQPQHF
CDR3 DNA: TGTGCCAGCAGTTTATCTGGGACAGCTTATAGCAATCAGCCCCAGCATTTT

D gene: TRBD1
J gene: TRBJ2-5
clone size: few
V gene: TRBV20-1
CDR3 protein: CSAGGIDRGLRETQYF
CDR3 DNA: TGCAGTGCTGGAGGAATAGACAGGGGTCTAAGGGAGACCCAGTACTTC

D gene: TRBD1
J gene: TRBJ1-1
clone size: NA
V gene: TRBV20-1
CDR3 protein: CSAQDRAYGTEAFF
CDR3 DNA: TGCAGTGCCCAGGACAGGGCTTATGGCACTGAAGCTTTCTTT

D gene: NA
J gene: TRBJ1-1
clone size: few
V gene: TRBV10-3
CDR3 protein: CAISESRDIRANTEAFF
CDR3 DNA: TGTGCCATCAGTGAGTCGAGGGACATACGGGCGAACACTGAAGCTTTCTTT

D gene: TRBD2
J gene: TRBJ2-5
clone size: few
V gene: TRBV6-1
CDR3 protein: CATGDYHQETQYF
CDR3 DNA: TGTGCCACCGGGGACTACCACCAAGAGACCCAGTACTTC

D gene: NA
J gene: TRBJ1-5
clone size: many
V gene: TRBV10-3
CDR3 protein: CAISDRNQPQHF
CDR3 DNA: TGTGCCATCAGTGACAGAAATCAGCCCCAGCATTTT

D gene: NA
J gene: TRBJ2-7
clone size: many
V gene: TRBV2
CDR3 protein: CASRAAGMTYEQYF
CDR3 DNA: TGTGCCAGCAGGGCGGCGGGCATGACCTACGAGCAGTACTTC

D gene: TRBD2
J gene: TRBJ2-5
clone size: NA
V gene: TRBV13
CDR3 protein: CASSRPAGGWETQYF
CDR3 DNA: TGTGCCAGCAGCCGCCCAGCGGGAGGTTGGGAGACCCAGTACTTC

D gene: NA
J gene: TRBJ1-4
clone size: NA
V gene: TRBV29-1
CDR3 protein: CSVEEGGVGEKLFF
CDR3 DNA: TGCAGCGTTGAAGAGGGAGGTGTTGGCGAAAAACTGTTTTTT